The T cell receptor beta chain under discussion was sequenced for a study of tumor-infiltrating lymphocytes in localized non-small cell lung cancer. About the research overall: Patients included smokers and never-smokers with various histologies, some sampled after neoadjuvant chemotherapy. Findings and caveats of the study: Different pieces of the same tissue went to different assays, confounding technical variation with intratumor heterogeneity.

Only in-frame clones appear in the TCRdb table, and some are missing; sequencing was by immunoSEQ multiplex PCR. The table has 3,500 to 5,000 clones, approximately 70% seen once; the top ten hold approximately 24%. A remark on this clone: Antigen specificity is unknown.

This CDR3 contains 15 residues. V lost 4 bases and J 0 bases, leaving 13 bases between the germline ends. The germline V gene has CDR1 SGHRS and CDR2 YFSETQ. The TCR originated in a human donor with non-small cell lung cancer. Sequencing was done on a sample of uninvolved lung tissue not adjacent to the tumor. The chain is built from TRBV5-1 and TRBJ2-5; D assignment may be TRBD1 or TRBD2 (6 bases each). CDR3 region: CASSPSGAHQETQYF. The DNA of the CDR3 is TGCGCCAGCAGCCCTTCGGGGGCCCACCAAGAGACCCAGTACTTC.